This T cell receptor (beta chain) was retrieved from a study of T cells expressing NK-cell markers. On the study more broadly: The TCR beta repertoires were obtained from sorted CD3+CD56+NKG2C+, CD3+CD56+NKG2C- and CD3+CD56-NKG2C+ T cells.

Germline loops: CDR1 SGHRS, CDR2 YFSETQ. This CDR3 spans 14 amino acids. Each CDR3 protein gets one entry in TCRdb, which reprocessed the 5' RACE reads and gives no DNA. Its table records about 430,000 distinct CDR3 sequences. Material: blood T cells: a sorted CD56 or NKG2C T cell subset, CD4+ or CD8+ T cells, or bulk PBMC T cells (not recorded which). This chain joins TRBV5-1 and TRBJ2-1. The clonotype originates from a woman aged 50 to 65 in good health. This chain's CDR3 is CASKGSSAYNEQFF. The full variable domain, with the rest looked up from reference TRBV5-1 and TRBJ2-1, is KAGVTQTPRYLIKTRGQQVTLSCSPISGHRSVSWYQQTPGQGLQFLFEYFSETQRNKGNFPGRFSGRQFSNSRSEMNVSTLELGDSALYLCASKGSSAYNEQFFGPGTRLTVL.